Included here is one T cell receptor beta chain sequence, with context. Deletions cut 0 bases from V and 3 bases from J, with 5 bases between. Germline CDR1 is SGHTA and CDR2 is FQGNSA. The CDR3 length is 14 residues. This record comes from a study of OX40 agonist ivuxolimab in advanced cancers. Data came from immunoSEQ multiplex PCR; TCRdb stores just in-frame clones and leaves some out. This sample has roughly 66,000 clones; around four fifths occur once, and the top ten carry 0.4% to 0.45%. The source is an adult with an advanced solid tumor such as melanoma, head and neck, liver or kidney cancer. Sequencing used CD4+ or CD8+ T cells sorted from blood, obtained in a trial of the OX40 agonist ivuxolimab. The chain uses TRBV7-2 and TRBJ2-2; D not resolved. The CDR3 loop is CASSLAPHTGELFF. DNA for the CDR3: TGTGCCAGCAGCTTAGCTCCCCACACCGGGGAGCTGTTTTTT.